One and the same sample provided the 10 T cell receptor beta chains below, sequenced in a study of cytomegalovirus exposure and HLA in healthy donors. Primers for the PCR totalled 60 Vbeta and 13 Jbeta. The table came from immunoSEQ multiplex PCR; TCRdb's copy has only in-frame clones and leaves some out. The sample yields about 120,000 clones, over 65% seen once. Sequencing was carried out using PBMCs. These receptors came from a woman between 25 and 40 years old in good health and CMV-seronegative.

The table lists this clone with a few counts. The chain couples TRBV5-1 to TRBJ2-7, with 7 bases that match TRBD2. The V segment lost 0 bases and the J segment 4 bases; nucleotides outside the gene matches: 7. The CDR3 extends over 15 amino acids. Germline V lookup: CDR1 SGHRS, CDR2 YFSETQ. For the CDR3, the DNA is TGCGCCAGCAGCTTGGCGGGTAGGGAGGGTTACGAGCAGTACTTC. Encoded protein: CASSLAGREGYEQYF. The entire variable domain, with the rest obtained from reference TRBV5-1 and TRBJ2-7, is as follows: KAGVTQTPRYLIKTRGQQVTLSCSPISGHRSVSWYQQTPGQGLQFLFEYFSETQRNKGNFPGRFSGRQFSNSRSEMNVSTLELGDSALYLCASSLAGREGYEQYFGPGTRLTVT.

This sequence joins TRBV5-4 and TRBJ2-1; D not resolved. V lost 0 bases to trimming and J lost 9 bases, with 7 bases between them. Germline V gives CDR1 SGHNT, CDR2 YYREEE (reference sequence). The CDR3 spans 12 residues. CDR3: CASSLGYSEQFF. CDR3 DNA: TGTGCCAGCAGCTTGGGATACTCTGAGCAGTTCTTC. The full variable domain, in which reference TRBV5-4 and TRBJ2-1 provide the parts outside the CDR3, is ETGVTQSPTHLIKTRGQQVTLRCSSQSGHNTVSWYQQALGQGPQFIFQYYREEENGRGNFPPRFSGLQFPNYSSELNVNALELDDSALYLCASSLGYSEQFFGPGTRLTVL.

This clone was counted a few times. The chain couples TRBV7-9 to TRBJ2-1, with 9 bases that match TRBD2. The CDR3 runs 16 residues. The V segment lost 4 bases and the J segment 7 bases; nucleotides outside the gene matches: 11. CDR1 is SEHNR, CDR2 FQNEAQ, per germline (reference sequence). The CDR3: CASSSAGTSFRNEQFF. The CDR3 region has the DNA TGTGCCAGCAGCTCCGCCGGGACTAGCTTTCGGAATGAGCAGTTCTTC.

The rearrangement uses TRBV5-4 and TRBJ2-3; no firm D call. V lost 5 bases, J lost 0 bases, and 10 bases lay in between. CDR1 SGHNT and CDR2 YYREEE come from the germline V gene (reference sequence). This CDR3 has 14 amino acids. Written as DNA, the CDR3 is TGTGCCAGCAGAGCCTCGCGGAGCACAGATACGCAGTATTTT. It specifies CASRASRSTDTQYF.

The table lists this clone with a count of one. The genes are TRBV28 and TRBJ1-1, with D unresolved. Germline lookup yields CDR1 MDHEN and CDR2 SYDVKM. Trimming took 8 bases from V and 7 from J, leaving 8 bases between them. The CDR3 runs to 10 residues. The CDR3 DNA sequence: TGTGCCAGCGTTGGCCTTGAAGCTTTCTTT. It codes for CASVGLEAFF.

CDR3 DNA sequence: TGTGCCAGTAGTACAGACAGGGCAGAGACCCAGTACTTC. Amino acid sequence: CASSTDRAETQYF. V gene TRBV19 combines with J gene TRBJ2-5, with 7 bases identical to TRBD1. V trimming: 4 bases; J trimming: 4 bases; junction bases outside the gene matches: 3. The V gene's germline CDR1 is LNHDA and CDR2 SQIVND (reference sequence). The CDR3 contains 13 residues.

The chain's CDR3 is CASSQDHGGLAGYEQYF. DNA for the CDR3: TGTGCCAGCAGCCAAGACCACGGCGGACTAGCGGGCTACGAGCAGTACTTC. The rearrangement uses TRBV4-2 and TRBJ2-7; 11 bases match TRBD2. V lost 0 bases and J lost 3; bases outside the gene matches: 7. The CDR3 is 17 residues long. CDR1 and CDR2 (germline): LGHNA, YNFKEQ.

The CDR3 here is CASSFGEGMAGELFF. Written as DNA, the CDR3 is TGTGCCAGCAGCTTCGGGGAGGGGATGGCCGGGGAGCTGTTTTTT. The chain links TRBV5-8 to TRBJ2-2; 7 bases map to TRBD2. Germline-derived CDR1 and CDR2 are SGHTS and YDEGEE. V shed 2 bases, J shed 6 bases, and the junction held 7 bases outside the gene matches. The CDR3 totals 15 residues.

V is TRBV28 and J is TRBJ2-3; D possibly corresponds to TRBD2 (5 bases). The V gene's germline CDR1 is MDHEN and CDR2 SYDVKM. The CDR3 spans 15 residues. V gave up 3 bases and J gave up 1 base, with 11 bases separating them. CDR3 protein: CASSFAGGGTDTQYF. The CDR3 coding sequence is TGTGCCAGCAGTTTTGCGGGTGGCGGCACAGATACGCAGTATTTT. Using reference TRBV28 and TRBJ2-3 for the parts outside the CDR3, the full variable domain is DVKVTQSSRYLVKRTGEKVFLECVQDMDHENMFWYRQDPGLGLRLIYFSYDVKMKEKGDIPEGYSVSREKKERFSLILESASTNQTSMYLCASSFAGGGTDTQYFGPGTRLTVL.

The V gene is TRBV9, the J gene TRBJ1-3, with a possible D match to TRBD1 (6 bases). With 3 bases removed from V and 4 bases from J, the gap between germline ends came to 11 bases. This CDR3 has 14 residues. Germline lookup yields CDR1 SGDLS and CDR2 YYNGEE. The CDR3 sequence is CASSAQGWGNTIYF. The CDR3 DNA reads TGTGCCAGCAGCGCACAGGGCTGGGGAAACACCATATATTTT.